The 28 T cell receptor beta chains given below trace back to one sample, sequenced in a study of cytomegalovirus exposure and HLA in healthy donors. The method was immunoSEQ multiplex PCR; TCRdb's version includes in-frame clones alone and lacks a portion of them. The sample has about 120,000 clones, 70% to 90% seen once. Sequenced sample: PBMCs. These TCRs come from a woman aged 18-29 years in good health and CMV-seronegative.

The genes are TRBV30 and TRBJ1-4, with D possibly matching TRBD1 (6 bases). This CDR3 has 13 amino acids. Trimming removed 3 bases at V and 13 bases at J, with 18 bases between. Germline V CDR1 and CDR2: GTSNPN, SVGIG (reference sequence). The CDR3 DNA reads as TGTGCCTGGAGCCCCCTTCAGGGGTCGAGACTGTTTTTT. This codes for CAWSPLQGSRLFF.

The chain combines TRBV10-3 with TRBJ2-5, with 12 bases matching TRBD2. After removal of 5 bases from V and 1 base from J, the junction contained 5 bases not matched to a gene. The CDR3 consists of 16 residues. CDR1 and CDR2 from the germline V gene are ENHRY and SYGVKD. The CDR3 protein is CAISHGTSGPQETQYF. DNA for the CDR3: TGTGCCATCAGTCACGGGACTAGCGGGCCCCAAGAGACCCAGTACTTC.

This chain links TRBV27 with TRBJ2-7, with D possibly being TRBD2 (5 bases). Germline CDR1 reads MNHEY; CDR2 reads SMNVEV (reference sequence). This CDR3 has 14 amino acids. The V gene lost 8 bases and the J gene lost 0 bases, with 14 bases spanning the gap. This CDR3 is CASCPSFSSYEQYF. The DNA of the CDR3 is TGTGCCAGCTGCCCTAGCTTTAGCTCCTACGAGCAGTACTTC.

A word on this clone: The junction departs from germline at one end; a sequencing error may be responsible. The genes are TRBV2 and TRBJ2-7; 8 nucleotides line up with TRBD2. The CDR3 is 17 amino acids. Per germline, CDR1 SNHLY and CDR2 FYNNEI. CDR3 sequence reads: CASREAPLERERYEQYF. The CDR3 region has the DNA TGTGCCAGCAGAGAAGCGCCCCTCGAGCGGGAGCGGTACGAGCAGTACTTC.

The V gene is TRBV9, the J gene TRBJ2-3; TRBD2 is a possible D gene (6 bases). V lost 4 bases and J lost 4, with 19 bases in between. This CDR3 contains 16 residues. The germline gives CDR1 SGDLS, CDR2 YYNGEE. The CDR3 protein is CASSRKGAGSADTQYF. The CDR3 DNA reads TGTGCCAGCAGCCGAAAAGGGGCGGGAAGCGCAGATACGCAGTATTTT.

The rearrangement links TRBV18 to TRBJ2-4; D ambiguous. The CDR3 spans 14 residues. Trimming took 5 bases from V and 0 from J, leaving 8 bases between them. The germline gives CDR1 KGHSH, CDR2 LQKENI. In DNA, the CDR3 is TGTGCCAGCTCAATACACCCAGCCAAAAACATTCAGTACTTC. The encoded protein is CASSIHPAKNIQYF.

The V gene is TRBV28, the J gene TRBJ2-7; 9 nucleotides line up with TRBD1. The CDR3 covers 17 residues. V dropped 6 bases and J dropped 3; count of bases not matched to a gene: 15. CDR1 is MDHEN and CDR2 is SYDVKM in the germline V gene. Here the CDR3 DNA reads TGTGCCAGCAGACTCCTGACGCCGGGGACAGGGCACTACGAGCAGTACTTC. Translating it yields CASRLLTPGTGHYEQYF.

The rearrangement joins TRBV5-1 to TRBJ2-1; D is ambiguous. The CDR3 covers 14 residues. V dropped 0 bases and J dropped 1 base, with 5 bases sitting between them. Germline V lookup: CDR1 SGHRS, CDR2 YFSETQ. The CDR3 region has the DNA TGCGCCAGCAGCTTGGACAGTTCCTACAATGAGCAGTTCTTC. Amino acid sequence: CASSLDSSYNEQFF. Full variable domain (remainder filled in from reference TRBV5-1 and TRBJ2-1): KAGVTQTPRYLIKTRGQQVTLSCSPISGHRSVSWYQQTPGQGLQFLFEYFSETQRNKGNFPGRFSGRQFSNSRSEMNVSTLELGDSALYLCASSLDSSYNEQFFGPGTRLTVL.

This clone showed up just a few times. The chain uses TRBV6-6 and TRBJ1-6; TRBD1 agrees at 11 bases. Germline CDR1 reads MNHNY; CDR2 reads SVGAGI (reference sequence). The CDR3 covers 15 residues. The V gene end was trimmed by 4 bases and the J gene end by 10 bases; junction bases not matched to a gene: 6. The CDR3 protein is CASSSWDRGRSPLHF. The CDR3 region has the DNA TGTGCCAGCAGTTCCTGGGACAGGGGGAGGTCACCCCTCCACTTT.

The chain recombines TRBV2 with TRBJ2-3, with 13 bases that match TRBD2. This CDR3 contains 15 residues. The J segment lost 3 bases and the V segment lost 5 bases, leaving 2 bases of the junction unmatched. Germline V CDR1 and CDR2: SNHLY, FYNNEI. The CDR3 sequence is CASSLLAGGTDTQYF. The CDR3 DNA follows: TGTGCCAGCAGTCTACTAGCGGGGGGGACAGATACGCAGTATTTT.

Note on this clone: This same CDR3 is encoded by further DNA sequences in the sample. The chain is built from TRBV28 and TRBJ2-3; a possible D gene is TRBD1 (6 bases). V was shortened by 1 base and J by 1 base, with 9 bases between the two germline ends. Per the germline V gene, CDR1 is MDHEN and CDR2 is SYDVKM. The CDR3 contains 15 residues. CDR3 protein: CASSLSGDRTDTQYF. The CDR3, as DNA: TGTGCCAGCAGTTTATCAGGGGACCGCACAGATACGCAGTATTTT. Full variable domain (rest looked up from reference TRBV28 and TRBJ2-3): DVKVTQSSRYLVKRTGEKVFLECVQDMDHENMFWYRQDPGLGLRLIYFSYDVKMKEKGDIPEGYSVSREKKERFSLILESASTNQTSMYLCASSLSGDRTDTQYFGPGTRLTVL.

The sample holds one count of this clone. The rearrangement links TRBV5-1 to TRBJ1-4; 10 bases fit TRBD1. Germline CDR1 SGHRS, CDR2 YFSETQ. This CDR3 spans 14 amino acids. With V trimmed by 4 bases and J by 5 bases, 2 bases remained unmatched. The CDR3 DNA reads TGCGCCAGCAGCAGGGACAGGGGCAATGAAAAACTGTTTTTT. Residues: CASSRDRGNEKLFF.

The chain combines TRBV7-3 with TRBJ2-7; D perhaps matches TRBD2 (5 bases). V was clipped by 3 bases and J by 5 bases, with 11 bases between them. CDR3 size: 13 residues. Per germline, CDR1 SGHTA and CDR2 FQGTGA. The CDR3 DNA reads TGTGCCAGCAGCTTCGATCTAGCCCACGAGCAGTACTTC. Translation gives CASSFDLAHEQYF.

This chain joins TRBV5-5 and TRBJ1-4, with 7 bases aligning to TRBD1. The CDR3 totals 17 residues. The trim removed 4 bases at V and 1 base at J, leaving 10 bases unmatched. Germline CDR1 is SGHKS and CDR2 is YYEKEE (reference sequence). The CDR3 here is CASSPGRQGRTNEKLFF. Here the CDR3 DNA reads TGTGCCAGCAGCCCCGGACGACAGGGAAGAACTAATGAAAAACTGTTTTTT. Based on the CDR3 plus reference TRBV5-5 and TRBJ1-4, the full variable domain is DAGVTQSPTHLIKTRGQQVTLRCSPISGHKSVSWYQQVLGQGPQFIFQYYEKEERGRGNFPDRFSARQFPNYSSELNVNALLLGDSALYLCASSPGRQGRTNEKLFFGSGTQLSVL.

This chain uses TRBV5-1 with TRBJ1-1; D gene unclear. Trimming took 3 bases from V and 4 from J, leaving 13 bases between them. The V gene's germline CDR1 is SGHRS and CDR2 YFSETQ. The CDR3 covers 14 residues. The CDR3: CASSWQSLSTEAFF. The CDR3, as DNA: TGCGCCAGCAGCTGGCAATCCTTATCCACTGAAGCTTTCTTT.

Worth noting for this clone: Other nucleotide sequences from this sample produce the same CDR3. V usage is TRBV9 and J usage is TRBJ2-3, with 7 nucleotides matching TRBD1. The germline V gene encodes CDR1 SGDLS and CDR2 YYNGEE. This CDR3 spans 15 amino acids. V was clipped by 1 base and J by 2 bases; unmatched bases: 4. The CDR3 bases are TGTGCCAGCAGCGTATCCGGGACAGACACAGATACGCAGTATTTT. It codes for CASSVSGTDTDTQYF.

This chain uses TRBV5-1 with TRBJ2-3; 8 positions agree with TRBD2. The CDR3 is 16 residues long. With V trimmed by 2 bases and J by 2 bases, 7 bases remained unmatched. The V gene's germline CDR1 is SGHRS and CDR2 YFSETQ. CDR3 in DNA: TGCGCCAGCAGCTTCACGGCGGGGGGCAACACAGATACGCAGTATTTT. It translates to CASSFTAGGNTDTQYF. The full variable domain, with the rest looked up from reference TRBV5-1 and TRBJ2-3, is KAGVTQTPRYLIKTRGQQVTLSCSPISGHRSVSWYQQTPGQGLQFLFEYFSETQRNKGNFPGRFSGRQFSNSRSEMNVSTLELGDSALYLCASSFTAGGNTDTQYFGPGTRLTVL.

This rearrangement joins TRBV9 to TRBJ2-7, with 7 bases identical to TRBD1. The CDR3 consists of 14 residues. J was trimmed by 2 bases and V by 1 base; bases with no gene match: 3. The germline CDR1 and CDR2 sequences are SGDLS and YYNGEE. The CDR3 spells CASSVRDSTYEQYF. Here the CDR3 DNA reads TGTGCCAGCAGCGTACGGGACAGTACCTACGAGCAGTACTTC.

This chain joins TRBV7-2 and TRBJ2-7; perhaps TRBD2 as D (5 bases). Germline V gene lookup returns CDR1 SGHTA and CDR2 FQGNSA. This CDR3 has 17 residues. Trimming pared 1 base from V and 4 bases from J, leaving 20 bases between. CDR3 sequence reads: CASSLVWSEGANYEQYF. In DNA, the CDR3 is TGTGCCAGCAGCTTAGTATGGAGTGAGGGCGCAAATTACGAGCAGTACTTC.

The CDR3 coding sequence is TGTGCCAGCAGTGTCGTTGGAAACACCATATATTTT. Amino acid sequence: CASSVVGNTIYF. The V gene is TRBV2, the J gene TRBJ1-3; D ambiguous. V dropped 4 bases and J dropped 3 bases, with 4 bases sitting between them. The CDR3 contains 12 residues. Germline CDR1 is SNHLY and CDR2 is FYNNEI.

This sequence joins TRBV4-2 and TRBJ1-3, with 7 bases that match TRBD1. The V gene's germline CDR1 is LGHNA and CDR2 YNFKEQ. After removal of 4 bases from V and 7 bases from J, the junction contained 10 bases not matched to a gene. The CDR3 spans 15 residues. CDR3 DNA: TGTGCCAGCAGCCGACCGGGACAGAATCTCAACACCATATATTTT. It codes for CASSRPGQNLNTIYF.

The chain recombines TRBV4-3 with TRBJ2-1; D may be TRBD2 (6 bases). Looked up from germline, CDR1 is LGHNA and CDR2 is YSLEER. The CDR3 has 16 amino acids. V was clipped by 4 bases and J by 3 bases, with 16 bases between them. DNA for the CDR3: TGCGCCAGCAGCCGGCAGGGATCCGGGAGCTACAATGAGCAGTTCTTC. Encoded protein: CASSRQGSGSYNEQFF.

The CDR3 DNA reads TGTGCCAGCAGTTTAGGGACTAGCGGGCCGTACCAAGAGACCCAGTACTTC. It is translated as CASSLGTSGPYQETQYF. The chain carries TRBV27 and TRBJ2-5; 12 bases align to TRBD2. CDR3 size: 17 residues. The germline gives CDR1 MNHEY, CDR2 SMNVEV (reference sequence). With 2 bases clipped from V and 0 bases from J, the junction kept 4 bases outside the gene matches.

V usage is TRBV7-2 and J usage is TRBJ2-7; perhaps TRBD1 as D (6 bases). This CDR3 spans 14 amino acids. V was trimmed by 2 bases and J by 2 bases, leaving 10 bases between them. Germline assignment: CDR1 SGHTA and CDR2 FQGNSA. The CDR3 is CASSLTGMAYEQYF. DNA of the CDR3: TGTGCCAGCAGCTTAACAGGGATGGCCTACGAGCAGTACTTC.

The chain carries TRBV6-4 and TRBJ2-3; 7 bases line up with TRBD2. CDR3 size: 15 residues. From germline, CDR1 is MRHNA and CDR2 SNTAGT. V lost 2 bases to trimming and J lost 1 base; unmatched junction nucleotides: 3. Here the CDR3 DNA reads TGTGCCAGCAGTGACGTGGCGGGAGGCACAGATACGCAGTATTTT. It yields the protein CASSDVAGGTDTQYF.

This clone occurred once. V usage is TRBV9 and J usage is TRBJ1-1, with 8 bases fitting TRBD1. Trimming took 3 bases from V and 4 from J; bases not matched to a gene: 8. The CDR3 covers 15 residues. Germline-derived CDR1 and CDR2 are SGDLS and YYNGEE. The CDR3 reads CASSATGGRGTEAFF. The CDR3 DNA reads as TGTGCCAGCAGCGCTACAGGGGGAAGGGGCACTGAAGCTTTCTTT. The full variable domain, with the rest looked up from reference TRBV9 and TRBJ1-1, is DSGVTQTPKHLITATGQRVTLRCSPRSGDLSVYWYQQSLDQGLQFLIQYYNGEERAKGNILERFSAQQFPDLHSELNLSSLELGDSALYFCASSATGGRGTEAFFGQGTRLTVV.

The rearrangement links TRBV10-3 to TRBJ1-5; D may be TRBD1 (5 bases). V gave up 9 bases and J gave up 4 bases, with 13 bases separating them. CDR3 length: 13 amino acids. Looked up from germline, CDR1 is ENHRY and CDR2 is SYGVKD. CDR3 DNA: TGTGCCATTAGGGCCGGGGGTAATCAGCCCCAGCATTTT. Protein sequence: CAIRAGGNQPQHF.

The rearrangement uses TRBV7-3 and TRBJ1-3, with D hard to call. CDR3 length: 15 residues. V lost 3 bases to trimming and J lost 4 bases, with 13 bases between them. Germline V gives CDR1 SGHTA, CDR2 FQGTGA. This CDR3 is CASSFGPSPGNTIYF. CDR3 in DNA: TGTGCCAGCAGCTTCGGCCCTAGCCCCGGAAACACCATATATTTT.